These 2 T cell receptor beta chains originate from one sample sequenced in a study of T cells after yellow fever vaccination. TCRdb re-analysed the 5' RACE reads in MiXCR, keeping a single row per CDR3 protein. The sample shows 450,000 to 550,000 distinct CDR3 sequences, less than 25% of them seen only once. The material sequenced was PBMCs, taken roughly 20 days after the first yellow fever vaccination. These receptor sequences come from a man aged 18-30 years who received the YFV17D yellow fever vaccine.

V and J are TRBV4-3 and TRBJ2-3; TRBD2 agrees at 8 bases. This CDR3 comprises 17 residues. Germline V lookup: CDR1 LGHNA, CDR2 YSLEER. V was clipped by 2 bases and J by 2 bases; unmatched bases: 9. The CDR3 DNA follows: TGCGCCAGCAGCCAAACTAACACGGGGGGGCTCACAGATACGCAGTATTTT. Its protein is CASSQTNTGGLTDTQYF.

This sequence joins TRBV6-2 or TRBV6-3 and TRBJ2-7, with D perhaps being TRBD1 or TRBD2 (5 bases each). Germline loops: CDR1 MNHEY, CDR2 SVGEGT. The CDR3 is 15 residues long. The germline V and J ends were trimmed by 6 bases and 2 bases, with 17 bases remaining between them. CDR3 sequence reads: CASSRFDGAPYEQYV. CDR3 DNA: TGTGCCAGCAGCAGATTCGACGGGGCCCCCTACGAGCAGTACGTC.